The clone carrying this TCR beta chain was observed at least ten times. What it binds is not known. TCRdb reprocessed the 5' RACE reads via MiXCR and lists one record per CDR3 protein. Among 400,000 to 650,000 distinct CDR3 sequences, about a fifth were seen once, and the ten largest hold about 17%. This record belongs to a study of T cells after yellow fever vaccination. Study-wide results and caveats: Reappearance after the booster was observed for most primary-vaccination clones (roughly 97% CD4, over 70% CD8). A faster peak, day 5 versus 15, was reached by the weaker secondary response. Repertoires sorted by FACS could include abundant clonotypes that are contaminants from the bulk population.

The CDR3 extends over 15 amino acids. Germline loops: CDR1 LGHNT, CDR2 FRNRAP. Trimming took 0 bases from V and 5 from J, leaving 10 bases between them. The receptor was isolated from a man between 18 and 35 years old who received the YFV17D yellow fever vaccine. This chain links TRBV12-5 with TRBJ2-2, with TRBD1 as a possible D gene (5 bases). The source was PBMCs, collected about 20 days after the first yellow fever vaccination. In nucleotides, the CDR3 is TGTGCTAGTGGTTTGGTACTGCAGGGTACCGGGGAGCTGTTTTTT. This encodes CASGLVLQGTGELFF.